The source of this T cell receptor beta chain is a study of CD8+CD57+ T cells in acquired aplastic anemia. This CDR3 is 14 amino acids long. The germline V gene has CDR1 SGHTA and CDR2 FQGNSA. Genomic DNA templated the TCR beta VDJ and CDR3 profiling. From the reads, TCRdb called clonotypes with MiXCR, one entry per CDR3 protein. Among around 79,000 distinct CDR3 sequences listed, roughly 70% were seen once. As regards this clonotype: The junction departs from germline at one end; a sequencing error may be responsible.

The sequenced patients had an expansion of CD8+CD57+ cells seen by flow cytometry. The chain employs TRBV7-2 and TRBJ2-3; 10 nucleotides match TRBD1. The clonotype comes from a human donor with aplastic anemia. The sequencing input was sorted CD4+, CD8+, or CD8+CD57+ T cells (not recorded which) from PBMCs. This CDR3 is CASSIGTGEDTQYF. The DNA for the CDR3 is TGTGCCAGCAGCATTGGGACAGGGGAAGATACACAGTATTTT. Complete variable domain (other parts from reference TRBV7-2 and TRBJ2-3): GAGVSQSPSNKVTEKGKDVELRCDPISGHTALYWYRQSLGQGLEFLIYFQGNSAPDKSGLPSDRFSAERTGGSVSTLTIQRTQQEDSAVYLCASSIGTGEDTQYFGPGTRLTVL.